This TCR beta chain is drawn from a study of T cells in Graves' hyperthyroidism and ophthalmopathy. Across the whole study: Specimen type is peripheral blood, collected at initial diagnosis prior to any treatment.

There were TCR beta CDR3 regions amplified from RNA transcripts. With the HTBI primer set, the TCR CDR3 went through a first round of RT-PCR. TCRdb re-analysed the multiplex PCR reads in MiXCR, keeping a single row per CDR3 protein. Of around 350,000 distinct CDR3 sequences in the sample, approximately 14% were seen once. This clonotype showed up just a few times. The antigen is unknown. With a duration under 2 months, the hyperthyroidism was newly diagnosed in patients aged 18 to 65. Study-wide results and limits: Ophthalmopathy could be told apart from stable hyperthyroidism with a 13 V-J model. Most thyroid clonotypes expanded above 0.001 were also detected in blood.

The germline CDR1 and CDR2 sequences are SQVTM and ANQGSEA. The CDR3 has 12 amino acids. The ends were cut back, 3 bases at V and 3 bases at J, with 8 bases in the middle. Sequenced: blood. The chain joins TRBV29-1 to TRBJ1-2; no firm D call. The TCR comes from a woman between 18 and 30 years old with Graves' hyperthyroidism that later progressed to Graves' ophthalmopathy. Here the CDR3 reads CSVELTDYGYTF. The CDR3 DNA follows: TGCAGCGTTGAGTTGACTGACTATGGCTACACCTTC.